This is a list of T cell receptor beta chains from one sample in a study of blood T cells in healthy people across ages. TCRdb re-derived calls from the 5' RACE reads in MiXCR, one entry per CDR3 protein. The table lists almost 1 million distinct CDR3 sequences, roughly 51% of them singletons. The specimen sequenced was blood. The receptors derive from a woman in her fifties or sixties in good health. CDR3s include the opening cysteine and the closing phenylalanine or tryptophan. Fields, in order: J gene, clone size, V gene, D gene, CDR3 length, CDR3 protein, CDR3 DNA. D genes are given only for firm matches. A clone size is listed for some rows: how often the clone was seen (once, few, many), or a class if it is expanded.

>TRBJ2-1|.|TRBV10-1|.|13
CASSDRGLTGQFF
TGCGCCAGCAGTGATAGGGGCCTAACTGGGCAGTTCTTC
>TRBJ2-3|.|TRBV29-1|TRBD2|15
CSVGGTSGSTDTQYF
TGCAGCGTTGGTGGGACTAGCGGAAGCACAGATACGCAGTATTTT
>TRBJ2-3|.|TRBV24-1|.|12
CATASRVDTQYF
TGTGCCACTGCGTCAAGGGTCGATACGCAGTATTTT
>TRBJ2-1|.|TRBV6-2/TRBV6-3|TRBD2|15
CASSSGRPPNNEQFF
TGTGCCAGCAGTAGCGGGAGGCCACCAAACAATGAGCAGTTCTTC
>TRBJ1-1|.|TRBV3-1|.|11
CASSGGTEAFF
TGTGCCAGCAGCGGGGGCACTGAAGCTTTCTTT
>TRBJ2-5|.|TRBV9|.|14
CASSAGHIQETQYF
TGTGCCAGCAGCGCCGGACACATCCAAGAGACCCAGTACTTC
>TRBJ2-7|few|TRBV28|TRBD1|19
CASSGGSVIGDRGYHEQYF
TGTGCCAGCAGTGGGGGTTCGGTAATAGGGGACAGGGGCTACCACGAGCAGTACTTC
>TRBJ2-7|.|TRBV29-1|.|13
CSVNSGPSYEQYF
TGCAGCGTTAACAGCGGGCCGTCCTACGAGCAGTACTTC
>TRBJ2-1|.|TRBV25-1|.|13
CASSDINMGEQFF
TGTGCCAGCAGTGATATTAACATGGGTGAGCAGTTCTTC
>TRBJ1-5|.|TRBV28|.|14
CASSFGSQAQPQHF
TGTGCCAGCAGTTTTGGGAGTCAGGCTCAGCCCCAGCATTTT
>TRBJ1-5|few|TRBV20-1|.|16
CSAVPPGDYSNQPQHF
TGCAGTGCTGTACCCCCAGGAGACTATAGCAATCAGCCCCAGCATTTT
>TRBJ2-1|.|TRBV7-9|TRBD2|14
CASGIAGTSGRLFF
TGTGCCAGCGGCATCGCCGGGACTAGCGGGAGGCTGTTCTTC
>TRBJ2-7|.|TRBV4-1|.|15
CASSPPGTPAYEQYF
TGCGCCAGCAGCCCTCCCGGGACACCGGCCTACGAGCAGTACTTC
>TRBJ2-7|.|TRBV7-2|TRBD1|15
CASSSDRVITYEQYF
TGTGCCAGCAGCTCGGACAGGGTTATCACCTACGAGCAGTACTTC
>TRBJ2-1|.|TRBV12-3/TRBV12-4|.|12
CASNLGRNEQFF
TGTGCCAGCAACCTGGGTCGGAATGAGCAGTTCTTC
>TRBJ1-5|.|TRBV12-3/TRBV12-4|.|15
CAGSSTGRGNQPQHF
TGTGCTGGCAGTTCTACGGGACGGGGCAATCAGCCCCAGCATTTT
>TRBJ2-3|few|TRBV7-9|.|15
CASTSRRTGGDTQYF
TGTGCCAGCACCTCCCGCCGGACTGGAGGAGATACGCAGTATTTT
>TRBJ2-7|few|TRBV28|.|14
CASSRFGGPYEQYF
TGTGCCAGCAGCAGGTTCGGGGGTCCCTACGAGCAGTACTTC
>TRBJ2-5|.|TRBV5-1|.|15
CASSYQGLPQETQYF
TGCGCCAGCAGCTACCAGGGACTCCCCCAAGAGACCCAGTACTTC
>TRBJ2-5|.|TRBV5-1|.|16
CASSVSRIRTLETQYF
TGCGCCAGCAGCGTCAGTCGTATCCGGACTCTCGAGACCCAGTACTTC
>TRBJ2-5|.|TRBV7-3|.|14
CASSLRQRGETQYF
TGTGCCAGCAGCTTGCGGCAAAGGGGAGAGACCCAGTACTTC
>TRBJ2-5|few|TRBV27|TRBD1|14
CASSPGTGNTEQYF
TGTGCCAGTTCGCCCGGGACAGGGAATACAGAGCAGTACTTC
>TRBJ2-1|.|TRBV9|TRBD2|14
CASAGRLADNEQFF
TGTGCCAGCGCCGGTCGGCTAGCGGACAATGAGCAGTTCTTC
>TRBJ2-7|once|TRBV7-3|TRBD2|15
CASRPALAGDGEQYF
TGTGCCAGCAGGCCAGCCCTAGCGGGAGATGGAGAGCAGTACTTC
>TRBJ2-5|many|TRBV18|TRBD2|19
CASSLRTSGRWRGQETQYF
TGTGCCAGCTCACTACGGACTAGCGGGAGATGGAGGGGACAAGAGACCCAGTACTTC
>TRBJ2-7|.|TRBV28|.|14
CASELRGLPNEQYF
TGTGCCAGCGAGCTAAGGGGACTTCCGAACGAGCAGTACTTC
>TRBJ2-4|.|TRBV12-3/TRBV12-4|.|16
CASSRLRGPKINIQYF
TGTGCCAGCAGTCGACTGAGGGGCCCAAAAATAAACATTCAGTACTTC
>TRBJ2-7|.|TRBV2|.|16
CASTPTWTTESYEQYF
TGTGCCAGCACTCCCACCTGGACGACAGAGTCCTACGAGCAGTACTTC
>TRBJ2-5|.|TRBV29-1|TRBD1|14
CSVKGDSGRETKYF
TGCAGCGTTAAGGGGGACAGTGGACGAGAGACCAAGTACTTC
>TRBJ2-7|many|TRBV21-1|.|17
CASSDEPGQGSPYEQYF
TGTGCCAGCAGCGACGAACCGGGACAGGGGTCCCCCTACGAGCAGTACTTC
>TRBJ1-2|.|TRBV20-1|.|15
CSAIPGNRSPRGYTF
TGCAGTGCTATACCCGGGAACCGCTCTCCTCGGGGCTACACCTTC
>TRBJ2-5|once|TRBV3-1|.|14
CASSHRDSRNEQYF
TGTGCCAGCAGCCACCGGGACTCTCGAAATGAGCAGTACTTC
>TRBJ2-3|.|TRBV24-1|.|15
CATGRRERGADTQYF
TGTGCCACGGGTCGTAGGGAACGGGGCGCAGATACGCAGTATTTT
>TRBJ1-2|.|TRBV5-1|.|13
CASSPRPDYGYTF
TGCGCCAGCAGCCCCCGCCCAGACTATGGCTACACCTTC
>TRBJ1-4|few|TRBV12-3/TRBV12-4|.|14
CATRGGTGNEKLFF
TGTGCAACCAGAGGGGGGACTGGTAATGAAAAACTGTTTTTT
>TRBJ2-1|.|TRBV7-2|.|15
CASSEGSAPYNEQFF
TGTGCCAGCAGCGAGGGGTCTGCACCCTACAATGAGCAGTTCTTC
>TRBJ2-1|.|TRBV7-6|TRBD2|16
CASSVNSGRIVNEQFF
TGTGCCAGCAGCGTCAATAGCGGGAGGATTGTCAATGAGCAGTTCTTC
>TRBJ2-1|.|TRBV2|.|13
CASSQQTSNEQFF
TGTGCCAGCAGTCAACAGACAAGCAATGAGCAGTTCTTC
>TRBJ2-1|.|TRBV11-2|.|15
CASSGRFGVYNEQFF
TGTGCCAGCAGCGGAAGATTTGGGGTGTACAATGAGCAGTTCTTC
>TRBJ2-7|few|TRBV27|.|14
CASSFGAQGGEQYF
TGTGCCAGCAGTTTTGGCGCACAGGGTGGCGAGCAGTACTTC
>TRBJ2-5|few|TRBV14|.|14
CASSQEWGLETQYF
TGTGCCAGCAGCCAAGAGTGGGGATTGGAGACCCAGTACTTC
>TRBJ2-5|few|TRBV12-3/TRBV12-4|.|13
CASSFLRQETQYF
TGTGCCAGCAGTTTCCTCAGGCAAGAGACCCAGTACTTC
>TRBJ2-7|.|TRBV6-5|.|13
CASRLGELGAQYF
TGTGCCAGCAGGCTAGGCGAGTTGGGGGCCCAGTACTTC
>TRBJ2-7|.|TRBV10-3|TRBD2|15
CAISDTKREFNEQYF
TGTGCCATCAGTGATACAAAGCGGGAGTTCAACGAGCAGTACTTC
>TRBJ2-7|many|TRBV4-1|TRBD2|15
CASSQESSGSYEQYF
TGCGCCAGCAGCCAAGAATCGAGCGGGAGCTACGAGCAGTACTTC
>TRBJ2-3|.|TRBV7-8|TRBD2|15
CASSLSGGWTDTQYF
TGTGCCAGCAGCTTATCGGGAGGGTGGACAGATACGCAGTATTTT
>TRBJ2-1|few|TRBV29-1|.|13
CSVEGRGNPIQFF
TGCAGCGTTGAAGGAAGGGGTAACCCCATCCAGTTCTTC
>TRBJ1-2|.|TRBV7-2|TRBD1|15
CASSPRTGTGEGYTF
TGTGCCAGCAGCCCCAGGACCGGGACAGGGGAGGGCTACACCTTC
>TRBJ2-5|.|TRBV4-1|TRBD2|17
CASSQGWVGLAGGTQYF
TGCGCCAGCAGCCAAGGCTGGGTCGGACTAGCGGGAGGGACCCAGTACTTC
>TRBJ2-7|.|TRBV20-1|.|12
CSATVGVYEQYF
TGCAGTGCTACGGTTGGAGTCTACGAGCAGTACTTC